These 13 T cell receptor beta chains came from one sample sequenced in a study of Graves' ophthalmopathy and Graves' hyperthyroidism. The authors amplified TCR beta CDR3 regions from RNA transcripts. First-round RT-PCR relied on HTBI primers, and a second-round multiplex PCR came next. TCRdb analysed the multiplex PCR reads with MiXCR anew, one entry per CDR3 protein. The table records 400,000 or so distinct CDR3 sequences, approximately 15% of them present only once. The specimen sequenced was peripheral blood. The receptors stem from a young woman with stable Graves' hyperthyroidism.

This clonotype has at least ten counts. This chain links TRBV2 with TRBJ2-5; 8 nucleotides match TRBD1. After removal of 7 bases from V and 5 bases from J, the junction contained 9 bases not matched to a gene. This CDR3 is 14 amino acids long. Germline CDR1 SNHLY, CDR2 FYNNEI. CDR3 sequence reads: CASTANRGTETQYF. The CDR3 region has the DNA TGTGCCAGCACCGCTAACAGGGGGACGGAGACCCAGTACTTC.

J is TRBJ1-2 and V is TRBV20-1, with D hard to call. Germline V gene data show CDR1 as DFQATT and CDR2 as SNEGSKA (reference sequence). V lost 5 bases and J 7 bases, leaving 14 bases between the germline ends. The CDR3 length is 12 residues. The CDR3 bases are TGCAGTGCTCCCGTCGGGGTTGGTGGCTACACCTTC. Its protein product is CSAPVGVGGYTF.

The rearrangement uses TRBV7-2 and TRBJ1-2; 9 nucleotides agree with TRBD1. The CDR3 consists of 15 residues. The V gene end was trimmed by 4 bases and the J gene end by 6 bases; junction bases not matched to a gene: 9. From germline, CDR1 is SGHTA and CDR2 FQGNSA. The CDR3 DNA is TGTGCCAGCAGCTCCTATCAGGACAGGGGAGATGGCTACACCTTC. It codes for CASSSYQDRGDGYTF.

The CDR3 reads CASSFRSRENTGELFF. The CDR3 nucleotides are TGTGCCAGCAGTTTTAGATCCAGGGAGAACACCGGGGAGCTGTTTTTT. J is TRBJ2-2 and V is TRBV11-2, with D possibly being TRBD1 (5 bases). V was shortened by 6 bases and J by 1 base, with 15 bases between the two germline ends. Germline values: CDR1 SGHAT, CDR2 FQNNGV. The CDR3 has 16 residues.

This clonotype was counted at least ten times. The chain links TRBV6-5 to TRBJ2-7; 9 bases agree with TRBD1. The CDR3 length is 12 residues. With 10 bases clipped from V and 3 bases from J, the junction kept 4 bases outside the gene matches. Germline V gene lookup returns CDR1 MNHEY and CDR2 SVGAGI. The CDR3 DNA sequence: TGTGCCACGAGGGACAGGGACTACGAGCAGTACTTC. This encodes CATRDRDYEQYF.

J is TRBJ2-7 and V is TRBV20-1; the match to TRBD1 covers 7 bases. The CDR3 extends over 13 amino acids. With 5 bases clipped from V and 6 bases from J, the junction kept 10 bases outside the gene matches. Germline V CDR1 and CDR2: DFQATT, SNEGSKA (reference sequence). The CDR3 loop reads CSAPQGSASEQYF. CDR3 bases: TGCAGTGCTCCACAGGGGTCCGCAAGCGAGCAGTACTTC.

This clonotype was counted at least ten times. The V gene is TRBV20-1, the J gene TRBJ2-5; 9 bases are shared with TRBD2. CDR1 is DFQATT and CDR2 is SNEGSKA in the germline V gene (reference sequence). This CDR3 has 15 residues. Trimming cost V 3 bases and J 0 bases; bases outside gene matches: 5. CDR3 amino acids: CSARGAGGNQETQYF. The CDR3 bases are TGCAGTGCTAGGGGAGCGGGGGGCAACCAAGAGACCCAGTACTTC.

This clonotype was counted many times. A much larger clone is a single base away; this may be a read error. The chain couples TRBV5-1 to TRBJ1-1, with a tentative D call TRBD1 (5 bases). The CDR3 is made up of 13 amino acids. Germline CDR1 SGHRS, CDR2 YFSETQ. The CDR3 DNA reads as TGCGCCAGCAGCTTGGGGGGGACCACTGAAGCTCTCTTT. Amino acids: CASSLGGTTEALF.

This clonotype has a count of ten or more. The chain employs TRBV19 and TRBJ2-2; 9 nucleotides agree with TRBD1. This CDR3 has 15 amino acids. Germline lookup yields CDR1 LNHDA and CDR2 SQIVND (reference sequence). The J segment lost 0 bases and the V segment lost 7 bases, leaving 3 bases of the junction unmatched. Written as DNA, the CDR3 is TGTGCCAGTAATCACAGGGGGCCGAACACCGGGGAGCTGTTTTTT. This translates into CASNHRGPNTGELFF.

This clonotype was counted ten times or more. The gene calls are TRBV11-3 and TRBJ1-1; possible D gene TRBD1, 6 bases. From germline, CDR1 is SGHNT and CDR2 YENEEA. The germline V and J ends were trimmed by 10 bases and 5 bases, with 14 bases remaining between them. CDR3 size: 12 residues. CDR3 nucleotides: TGTGCCACCAAGGGGGGGGGGACTGAAGCTTTCTTT. This gives the protein CATKGGGTEAFF. Complete variable domain (other parts from reference TRBV11-3 and TRBJ1-1): EAGVVQSPRYKIIEKKQPVAFWCNPISGHNTLYWYLQNLGQGPELLIRYENEEAVDDSQLPKDRFSAERLKGVDSTLKIQPAELGDSAVYLCATKGGGTEAFFGQGTRLTVV.

This clonotype has a count of ten or more. The chain couples TRBV29-1 to TRBJ1-1, with a weak D call TRBD1 (5 bases). Trimming took off 6 bases at V and 5 bases at J, with 16 bases between the two ends. The CDR3 contains 13 residues. Looked up from germline, CDR1 is SQVTM and CDR2 is ANQGSEA. The CDR3 nucleotides read TGCAGCGTGCGGGGGGGAGGGAAGACTGAAGCTTTCTTT. It yields the protein CSVRGGGKTEAFF.

This clonotype showed up many times. The genes are TRBV10-3 and TRBJ2-2; no clear D gene. CDR1 is ENHRY and CDR2 is SYGVKD in the germline V gene. Trimming pared 2 bases from V and 4 bases from J, leaving 8 bases between. The CDR3 has 14 amino acids. Here the CDR3 reads CAISERVATGELFF. The CDR3 region has the DNA TGTGCCATCAGTGAGCGGGTCGCCACCGGGGAGCTGTTTTTT.

This clonotype has ten or more counts. This chain joins TRBV18 and TRBJ1-6; D is ambiguous. The germline V and J ends were trimmed by 0 bases and 9 bases, with 12 bases remaining between them. The CDR3 has 15 amino acids. From germline, CDR1 is KGHSH and CDR2 LQKENI. The chain's CDR3 is CASSPPDGLLSPLHF. In DNA form, the CDR3 reads TGTGCCAGCTCACCACCGGACGGGTTGCTTTCACCCCTCCACTTT.